What follows are 20 T cell receptor beta chains derived from one specimen sequenced in a study of OX40 agonist ivuxolimab in advanced cancers. The table came from immunoSEQ multiplex PCR; TCRdb's copy has only in-frame clones and leaves some out. Counted here are 15,000 to 20,000 clones, roughly 80% occurring once; the ten biggest clones make up 26%. Source: CD4+ or CD8+ T cells sorted from blood, taken in a trial of the OX40 agonist ivuxolimab. These receptors came from an adult with an advanced solid tumor such as melanoma, head and neck, liver or kidney cancer.

The chain joins TRBV7-6 to TRBJ1-1; TRBD1 might be the D (5 bases). With 1 base removed from V and 7 bases from J, the gap between germline ends came to 10 bases. CDR3 length: 13 amino acids. Per the germline V gene, CDR1 is SGHVS and CDR2 is FNYEAQ. The CDR3 DNA sequence: TGTGCCAGCAGCTTAGGTGAAGGGGTTGAAGCTTTCTTT. Protein: CASSLGEGVEAFF.

In its sample, this clone was seen once. V is TRBV13 and J is TRBJ2-7; TRBD2 agrees at 7 bases. The CDR3 length is 14 residues. The junction had 2 bases not matched to a gene; V was cut back by 0 bases and J by 3 bases. From germline, CDR1 is PRHDT and CDR2 FYEKMQ (reference sequence). CDR3 residues: CASSLGASGYEQYF. The CDR3 region has the DNA TGTGCCAGCAGCTTAGGGGCTAGCGGCTACGAGCAGTACTTC.

The chain is built from TRBV28 and TRBJ2-7; no reliable D call. Trimming took 6 bases from V and 1 from J, leaving 16 bases between them. The germline CDR1 and CDR2 sequences are MDHEN and SYDVKM. This CDR3 contains 15 residues. CDR3 sequence reads: CASSLRWVGSYEQYF. DNA of the CDR3: TGTGCCAGCAGCTTGAGGTGGGTTGGGTCCTACGAGCAGTACTTC.

This clone was counted between two and nine times. The chain is built from TRBV7-9 and TRBJ1-1; a weak D match, TRBD1 (5 bases). This CDR3 region has 15 residues. V lost 6 bases, J lost 1 base, and 15 bases lay in between. Germline CDR1 reads SEHNR; CDR2 reads FQNEAQ (reference sequence). The CDR3 DNA reads TGTGCCAGCAGACCTGTCTTGGGGCCGAACACTGAAGCTTTCTTT. Protein product: CASRPVLGPNTEAFF.

The rearrangement joins TRBV9 to TRBJ2-5; D remains unclear. CDR1 is SGDLS, CDR2 YYNGEE, per germline. This CDR3 is 14 amino acids long. Between the trimmed V and J ends, which lost 0 bases and 1 base, there was a span of 7 bases. The CDR3 DNA reads TGTGCCAGCAGCGTAGAGGAGATCCAAGAGACCCAGTACTTC. Its translation: CASSVEEIQETQYF.

The genes are TRBV30 and TRBJ1-2; D is uncertain. V gave up 1 base and J gave up 6 bases, with 12 bases separating them. CDR1 and CDR2 (germline): GTSNPN, SVGIG (reference sequence). This CDR3 has 13 residues. The CDR3 spells CAWSGGWADGYTF. In DNA, the CDR3 is TGTGCCTGGAGTGGGGGATGGGCTGATGGCTACACCTTC.

DNA of the CDR3: TGTGCCAGCAGTCAACCCCGACTAGAGATCACCGGGGAGCTGTTTTTT. It specifies CASSQPRLEITGELFF. The V gene is TRBV28, the J gene TRBJ2-2; tentatively, D is TRBD2 (6 bases). Trimming removed 5 bases at V and 4 bases at J, with 17 bases between. This CDR3 contains 16 residues. Germline assignment: CDR1 MDHEN and CDR2 SYDVKM.

The J gene is TRBJ2-7, the V gene TRBV10-1, with D perhaps TRBD1 or TRBD2 (5 bases each). Looked up from germline, CDR1 is WNHNN and CDR2 is SYGVQD (reference sequence). The ends were cut back, 2 bases at V and 5 bases at J, with 10 bases in the middle. The CDR3 has 13 amino acids. The CDR3 DNA reads TGCGCCAGCAGTGAGCGTGAGGGGCACGAGCAGTACTTC. As protein: CASSEREGHEQYF.

V is TRBV5-4 and J is TRBJ2-7; D is possibly TRBD2 (5 bases). The germline V and J ends were trimmed by 4 bases and 3 bases, with 14 bases remaining between them. CDR1 and CDR2 from the germline V gene are SGHNT and YYREEE (reference sequence). The CDR3 runs to 14 residues. CDR3 coding DNA: TGTGCCAGCAGCGGGAGCACCTGGGGCTACGAGCAGTACTTC. Translated: CASSGSTWGYEQYF.

The V and J genes are TRBV19 and TRBJ1-1; D is possibly TRBD1 (6 bases). CDR1 and CDR2 (germline): LNHDA, SQIVND (reference sequence). V was clipped by 5 bases and J by 0 bases, with 10 bases between them. The CDR3 has 14 amino acids. The DNA of the CDR3 is TGTGCCAGTAGTCAGGGGCGCATGAACACTGAAGCTTTCTTT. This gives the protein CASSQGRMNTEAFF.

The V gene is TRBV6-1, the J gene TRBJ2-6, with 11 positions matching TRBD1. Germline V gene lookup returns CDR1 MNHNS and CDR2 SASEGT. The CDR3 loop spans 15 amino acids. Trimming removed 10 bases from V and 2 bases from J; junction bases left unmatched: 4. CDR3 region: CATGQGAAGANVLTF. CDR3 sequence (DNA): TGTGCCACCGGACAGGGGGCCGCTGGGGCCAACGTCCTGACTTTC.

The V and J genes are TRBV11-3 and TRBJ2-3; the D is unclear. Trimming took 5 bases from V and 4 from J, leaving 13 bases between them. The CDR3 covers 14 residues. CDR1 and CDR2 (germline): SGHNT, YENEEA. CDR3 in amino acids: CASSGRVAPDTQYF. CDR3 DNA: TGTGCCAGCAGCGGTCGAGTGGCCCCAGATACGCAGTATTTT.

The V and J genes are TRBV5-1 and TRBJ2-7; 7 nucleotides line up with TRBD2. V gave up 1 base and J gave up 5 bases; unmatched junction bases: 9. Germline V gives CDR1 SGHRS, CDR2 YFSETQ. The CDR3 has 15 amino acids. The CDR3 region is CASSLLRGGEDEQYF. The CDR3 coding sequence is TGCGCCAGCAGCTTGCTCCGGGGAGGGGAGGACGAGCAGTACTTC.

This chain joins TRBV6-6 and TRBJ1-4; TRBD1 matches at 9 bases. CDR3 size: 15 residues. Per germline, CDR1 MNHNY and CDR2 SVGAGI (reference sequence). The V gene end was trimmed by 2 bases and the J gene end by 7 bases; junction bases not matched to a gene: 5. CDR3 in amino acids: CASSYREDRGEKLFF. DNA of the CDR3: TGTGCCAGCAGTTACAGGGAGGACAGGGGTGAAAAACTGTTTTTT.

V is TRBV6-1 and J is TRBJ2-7; D may be TRBD2 (5 bases). This CDR3 contains 15 residues. V lost 2 bases, J lost 0 bases, and 11 bases lay in between. From germline, CDR1 is MNHNS and CDR2 SASEGT. The CDR3 spells CASSERDGNSYEQYF. DNA of the CDR3: TGTGCCAGCAGTGAACGCGACGGGAACTCCTACGAGCAGTACTTC.

The rearrangement joins TRBV5-1 to TRBJ1-1, with TRBD1 matching 9 bases. The J segment lost 3 bases and the V segment lost 4 bases, leaving 4 bases of the junction unmatched. Germline V gene lookup returns CDR1 SGHRS and CDR2 YFSETQ. The CDR3 totals 14 residues. This CDR3 reads CASSRGQGDTEAFF. In DNA, the CDR3 is TGCGCCAGCAGCCGGGGACAGGGAGACACTGAAGCTTTCTTT. The full variable domain, in which reference TRBV5-1 and TRBJ1-1 provide the parts outside the CDR3, is KAGVTQTPRYLIKTRGQQVTLSCSPISGHRSVSWYQQTPGQGLQFLFEYFSETQRNKGNFPGRFSGRQFSNSRSEMNVSTLELGDSALYLCASSRGQGDTEAFFGQGTRLTVV.

The chain uses TRBV5-5 and TRBJ1-5; a possible D gene is TRBD1 (5 bases). Germline loops: CDR1 SGHKS, CDR2 YYEKEE (reference sequence). The CDR3 length is 14 residues. V lost 5 bases and J lost 3, with 12 bases in between. DNA of the CDR3: TGTGCCAGCAGTTTTGACAGTTTCAATCAGCCCCAGCATTTT. Translating gives CASSFDSFNQPQHF.

The V gene is TRBV7-9, the J gene TRBJ2-5; D uncertain. V lost 5 bases and J 5 bases, leaving 12 bases between the germline ends. The CDR3 spans 13 residues. CDR1 SEHNR and CDR2 FQNEAQ come from the germline V gene (reference sequence). CDR3 in DNA: TGTGCCAGCAGCCGTATGACCGGGGAGACCCAGTACTTC. Translating gives CASSRMTGETQYF.

J is TRBJ1-5 and V is TRBV7-9; TRBD1 might be the D (6 bases). V was trimmed by 5 bases and J by 7 bases, leaving 18 bases between them. Germline lookup yields CDR1 SEHNR and CDR2 FQNEAQ (reference sequence). This CDR3 contains 15 residues. CDR3 in amino acids: CASSIVGAAEQPQHF. CDR3 nucleotides: TGTGCCAGCAGCATAGTGGGGGCAGCGGAACAGCCCCAGCATTTT.

This clone was recorded only once. This rearrangement joins TRBV30 to TRBJ2-5, with D perhaps being TRBD1 or TRBD2 (5 bases each). Trimming left V 6 bases short and J 0 bases short, with 14 bases between. Germline CDR1 and CDR2: GTSNPN and SVGIG (reference sequence). This CDR3 comprises 14 residues. For the CDR3, the DNA is TGTGCCTGCAGCCACGGGACCTACCAAGAGACCCAGTACTTC. Its translation: CACSHGTYQETQYF.